The present T cell receptor beta chain was sequenced within a study of CD8 T cells in ankylosing spondylitis. Study conclusions and caveats: What appeared characteristic of ankylosing spondylitis blood was a TCR beta motif of fewer than ten highly homologous variants. Disease-linked clones bore a CD8+ phenotype, appearing relatively rarely in peripheral blood. Certain motif variants had earlier been reported in reactive arthritis synovial fluid and blood. According to the report, clones linked to the disease were significantly enriched in matched synovial fluid samples taken from ankylosing spondylitis patients.

This clonotype showed up just a few times. The antigen is unknown. Quantitative 5'-RACE with molecular barcodes produced the TCR beta libraries. TCRdb fed the 5' RACE reads into MiXCR, producing one record per CDR3 protein. The table has some 840,000 distinct CDR3 sequences, approximately 12% seen once. Trimming left V 8 bases short and J 4 bases short, with 23 bases between. This CDR3 has 16 residues. Per germline, CDR1 MNHNS and CDR2 SASEGT. The rearrangement joins TRBV6-1 to TRBJ2-5; D unclear. What was sequenced was blood, either unsorted or a sorted T cell fraction (not recorded which). This clonotype was sampled from a male donor with ankylosing spondylitis. CDR3 sequence reads: CASLLGSQRNVETQYF. CDR3 DNA: TGTGCCAGCCTCTTGGGCTCGCAGCGTAATGTAGAGACCCAGTACTTC.